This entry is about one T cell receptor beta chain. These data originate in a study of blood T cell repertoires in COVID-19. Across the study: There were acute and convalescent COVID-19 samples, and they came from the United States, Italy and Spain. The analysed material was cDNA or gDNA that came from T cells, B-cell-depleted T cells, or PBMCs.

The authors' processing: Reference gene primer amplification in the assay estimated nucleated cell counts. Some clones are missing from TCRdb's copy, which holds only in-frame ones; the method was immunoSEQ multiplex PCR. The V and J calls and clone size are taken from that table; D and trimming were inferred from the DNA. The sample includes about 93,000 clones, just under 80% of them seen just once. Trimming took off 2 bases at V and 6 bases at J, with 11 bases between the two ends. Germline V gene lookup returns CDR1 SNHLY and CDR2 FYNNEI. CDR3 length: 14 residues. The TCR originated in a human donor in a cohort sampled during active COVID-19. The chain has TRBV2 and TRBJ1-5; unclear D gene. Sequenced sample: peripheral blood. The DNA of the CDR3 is TGTGCCAGCAGTGAAATTTTAGGGAGTCAGCCCCAGCATTTT. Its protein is CASSEILGSQPQHF.